This TCR beta chain came from a study of cytomegalovirus exposure and HLA in healthy donors. Study outcomes and limitations: Several V segments, TRBV6-2 and TRBV6-3 among them, could not be told apart and were dropped.

Regarding this clone: The antigen is undetermined.

With 60 Vbeta and 13 Jbeta primers, the PCR was carried out. Using immunoSEQ multiplex PCR, the repertoire was profiled, and TCRdb retains in-frame clones only, with some absent. Of 85,000 to 95,000 clones in the sample, approximately 63% are singletons; the top ten hold roughly 6%. The CDR3 contains 17 residues. V was shortened by 4 bases and J by 0 bases, with 19 bases between the two germline ends. Germline CDR1 and CDR2: MGHRA and YSYEKL. This chain connects TRBV4-1 to TRBJ2-7, with D possibly TRBD1 on 6 matching bases. Material: PBMCs. The origin of this receptor is a woman aged 25 to 39 in good health and CMV-seronegative. The CDR3 nucleotides read TGCGCCAGCAGCCCACATCTTCGGGACACGGACTCCTACGAGCAGTACTTC. Protein: CASSPHLRDTDSYEQYF.